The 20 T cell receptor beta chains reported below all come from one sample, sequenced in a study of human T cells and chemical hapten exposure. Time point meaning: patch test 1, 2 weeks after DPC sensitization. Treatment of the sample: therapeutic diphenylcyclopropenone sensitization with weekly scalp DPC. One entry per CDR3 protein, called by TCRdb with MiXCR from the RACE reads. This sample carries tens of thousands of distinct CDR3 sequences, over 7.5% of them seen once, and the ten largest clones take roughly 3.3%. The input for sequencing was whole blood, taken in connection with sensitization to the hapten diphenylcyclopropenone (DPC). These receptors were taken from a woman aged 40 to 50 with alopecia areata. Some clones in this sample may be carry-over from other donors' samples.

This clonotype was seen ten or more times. The DNA for the CDR3 is TGTGCCAGCAGAGGAGGGGGAGCCTACGAGCAGTACTTC. This gives the protein CASRGGGAYEQYF. The rearrangement uses TRBV7-2 and TRBJ2-7; tentatively, D is TRBD1 or TRBD2 (6 bases each). Deletions cut 6 bases from V and 2 bases from J, with 11 bases between. The CDR3 length is 13 residues. The germline V gene has CDR1 SGHTA and CDR2 FQGNSA.

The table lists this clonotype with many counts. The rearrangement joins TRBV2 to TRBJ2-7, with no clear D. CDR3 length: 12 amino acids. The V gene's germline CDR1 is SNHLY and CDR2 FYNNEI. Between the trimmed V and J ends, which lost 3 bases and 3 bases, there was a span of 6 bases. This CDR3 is CASSDGIYEQYF. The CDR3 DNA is TGTGCCAGCAGTGACGGAATCTACGAGCAGTACTTC. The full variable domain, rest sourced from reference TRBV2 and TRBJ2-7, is EPEVTQTPSHQVTQMGQEVILRCVPISNHLYFYWYRQILGQKVEFLVSFYNNEISEKSEIFDDQFSVERPDGSNFTLKIRSTKLEDSAMYFCASSDGIYEQYFGPGTRLTVT.

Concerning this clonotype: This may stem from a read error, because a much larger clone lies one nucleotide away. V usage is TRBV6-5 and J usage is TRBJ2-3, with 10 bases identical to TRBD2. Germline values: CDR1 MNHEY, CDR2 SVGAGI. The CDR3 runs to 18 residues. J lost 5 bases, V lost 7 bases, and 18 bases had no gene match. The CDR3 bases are TGTGCCAGCAACTTACCCTCCCAGCTAGCGGGGGTGGAAGATACGCAGTATTTT. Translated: CASNLPSQLAGVEDTQYF.

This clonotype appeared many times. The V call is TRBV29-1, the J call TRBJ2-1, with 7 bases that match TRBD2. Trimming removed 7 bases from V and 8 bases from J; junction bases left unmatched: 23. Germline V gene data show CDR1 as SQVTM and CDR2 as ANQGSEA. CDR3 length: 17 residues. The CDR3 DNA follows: TGCAGCGCTAGACTCTGGGAGGCGGGGGTATCTAGATATGAGCAGTTCTTC. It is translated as CSARLWEAGVSRYEQFF.

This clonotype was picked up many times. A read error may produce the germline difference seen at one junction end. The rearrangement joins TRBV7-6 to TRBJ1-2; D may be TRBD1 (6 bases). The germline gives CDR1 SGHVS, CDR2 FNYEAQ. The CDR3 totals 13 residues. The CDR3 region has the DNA TGTGCCAGCAGCTTAACCAGAGAAGACAGGTCCGCCTTC. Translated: CASSLTREDRSAF.

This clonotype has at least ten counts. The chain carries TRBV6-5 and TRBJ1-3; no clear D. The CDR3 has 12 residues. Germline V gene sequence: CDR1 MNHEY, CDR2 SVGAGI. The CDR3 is CARREGGNTIYF. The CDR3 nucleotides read TGTGCTCGGAGGGAGGGTGGAAACACCATATATTTT.

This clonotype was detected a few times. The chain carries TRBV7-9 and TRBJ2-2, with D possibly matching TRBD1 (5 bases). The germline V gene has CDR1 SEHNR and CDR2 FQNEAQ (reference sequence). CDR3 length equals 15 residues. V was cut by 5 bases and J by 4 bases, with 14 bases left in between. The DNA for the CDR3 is TGTGCCAGCAGCCCACAGACAGCCTTCACCGGGGAGCTGTTTTTT. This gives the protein CASSPQTAFTGELFF. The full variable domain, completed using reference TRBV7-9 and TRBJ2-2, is DTGVSQNPRHKITKRGQNVTFRCDPISEHNRLYWYRQTLGQGPEFLTYFQNEAQLEKSRLLSDRFSAERPKGSFSTLEIQRTEQGDSAMYLCASSPQTAFTGELFFGEGSRLTVL.

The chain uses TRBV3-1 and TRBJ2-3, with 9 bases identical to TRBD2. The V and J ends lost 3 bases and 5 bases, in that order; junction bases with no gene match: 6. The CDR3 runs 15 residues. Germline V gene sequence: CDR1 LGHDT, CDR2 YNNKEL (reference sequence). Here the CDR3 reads CASSHEFSGGDTQYF. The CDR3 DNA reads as TGTGCCAGCAGCCATGAGTTTAGCGGGGGAGATACGCAGTATTTT.

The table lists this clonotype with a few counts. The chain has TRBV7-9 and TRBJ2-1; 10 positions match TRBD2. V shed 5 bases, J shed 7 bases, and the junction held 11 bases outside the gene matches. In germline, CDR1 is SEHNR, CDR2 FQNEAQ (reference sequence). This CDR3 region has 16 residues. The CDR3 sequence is CASSPPLSGGGNEQFF. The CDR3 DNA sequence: TGTGCCAGCAGCCCCCCCCTCAGCGGGGGGGGGAATGAGCAGTTCTTC.

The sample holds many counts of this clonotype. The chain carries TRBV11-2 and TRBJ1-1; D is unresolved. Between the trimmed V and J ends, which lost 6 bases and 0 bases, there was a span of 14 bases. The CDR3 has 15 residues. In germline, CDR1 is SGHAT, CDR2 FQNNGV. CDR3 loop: CASRLHTALNTEAFF. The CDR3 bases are TGTGCCAGCAGATTACACACGGCCCTGAACACTGAAGCTTTCTTT.

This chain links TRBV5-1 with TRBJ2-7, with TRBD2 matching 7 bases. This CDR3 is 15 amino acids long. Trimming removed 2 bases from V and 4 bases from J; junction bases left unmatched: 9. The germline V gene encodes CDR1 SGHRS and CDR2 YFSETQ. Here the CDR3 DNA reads TGCGCCAGCAGCTTCCGAGGGAGGGAGCCTTACGAGCAGTACTTC. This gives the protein CASSFRGREPYEQYF.

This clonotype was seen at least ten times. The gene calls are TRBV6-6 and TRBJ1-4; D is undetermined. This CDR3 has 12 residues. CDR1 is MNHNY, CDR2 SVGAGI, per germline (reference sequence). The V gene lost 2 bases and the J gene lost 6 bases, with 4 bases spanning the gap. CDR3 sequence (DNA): TGTGCCAGCAGTTACCCCTATGAAAAACTGTTTTTT. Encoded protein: CASSYPYEKLFF.

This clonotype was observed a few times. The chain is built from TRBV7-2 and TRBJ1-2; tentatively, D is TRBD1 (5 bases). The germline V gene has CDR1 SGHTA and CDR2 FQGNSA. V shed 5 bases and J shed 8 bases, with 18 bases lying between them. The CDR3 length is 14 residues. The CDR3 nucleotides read TGTGCCAGCAGCCCTCCGAGCAGGGCAGTGGGCTACACCTTC. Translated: CASSPPSRAVGYTF.

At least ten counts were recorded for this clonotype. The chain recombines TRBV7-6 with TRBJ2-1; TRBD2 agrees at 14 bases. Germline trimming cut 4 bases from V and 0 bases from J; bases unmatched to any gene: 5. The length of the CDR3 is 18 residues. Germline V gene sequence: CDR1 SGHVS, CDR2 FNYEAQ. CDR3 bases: TGTGCCAGCAGCTCCGGGACTAGCGGGGGTAGCTCCTACAATGAGCAGTTCTTC. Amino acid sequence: CASSSGTSGGSSYNEQFF.

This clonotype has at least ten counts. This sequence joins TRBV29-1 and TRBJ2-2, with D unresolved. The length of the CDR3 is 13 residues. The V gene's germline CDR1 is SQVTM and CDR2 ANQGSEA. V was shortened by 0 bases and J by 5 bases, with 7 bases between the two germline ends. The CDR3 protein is CSVEEGGTGELFF. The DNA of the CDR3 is TGCAGCGTTGAAGAGGGTGGAACCGGGGAGCTGTTTTTT.

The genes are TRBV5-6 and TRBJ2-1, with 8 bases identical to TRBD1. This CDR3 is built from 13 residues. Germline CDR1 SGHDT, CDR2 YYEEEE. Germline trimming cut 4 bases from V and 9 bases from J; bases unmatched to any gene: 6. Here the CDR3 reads CASSLGQGGEQFF. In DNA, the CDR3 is TGTGCCAGCAGCCTAGGACAGGGAGGTGAGCAGTTCTTC.

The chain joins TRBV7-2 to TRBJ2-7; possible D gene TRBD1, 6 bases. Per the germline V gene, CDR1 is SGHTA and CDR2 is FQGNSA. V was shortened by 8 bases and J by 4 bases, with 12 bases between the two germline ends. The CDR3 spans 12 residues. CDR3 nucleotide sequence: TGTGCCAGCGAAGGACAGAGGTACGAGCAGTACTTC. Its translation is CASEGQRYEQYF. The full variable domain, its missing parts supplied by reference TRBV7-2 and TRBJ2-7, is GAGVSQSPSNKVTEKGKDVELRCDPISGHTALYWYRQSLGQGLEFLIYFQGNSAPDKSGLPSDRFSAERTGGSVSTLTIQRTQQEDSAVYLCASEGQRYEQYFGPGTRLTVT.

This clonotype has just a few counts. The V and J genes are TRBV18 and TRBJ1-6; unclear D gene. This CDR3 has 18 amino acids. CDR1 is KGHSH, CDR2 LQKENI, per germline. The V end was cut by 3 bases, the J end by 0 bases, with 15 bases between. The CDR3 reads CASSPGWTSSSYNSPLHF. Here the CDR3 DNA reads TGTGCCAGCTCACCCGGGTGGACGTCGAGCTCCTATAATTCACCCCTCCACTTT. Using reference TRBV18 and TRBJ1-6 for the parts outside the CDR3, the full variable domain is NAGVMQNPRHLVRRRGQEARLRCSPMKGHSHVYWYRQLPEEGLKFMVYLQKENIIDESGMPKERFSAEFPKEGPSILRIQQVVRGDSAAYFCASSPGWTSSSYNSPLHFGNGTRLTVT.

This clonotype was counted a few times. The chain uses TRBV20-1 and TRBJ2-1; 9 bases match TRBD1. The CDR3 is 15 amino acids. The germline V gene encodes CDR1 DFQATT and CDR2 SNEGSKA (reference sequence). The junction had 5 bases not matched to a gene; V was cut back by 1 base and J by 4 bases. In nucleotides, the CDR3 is TGCAGTGCTAGAGTTGTGGGACAGGGATACAATGAGCAGTTCTTC. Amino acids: CSARVVGQGYNEQFF.

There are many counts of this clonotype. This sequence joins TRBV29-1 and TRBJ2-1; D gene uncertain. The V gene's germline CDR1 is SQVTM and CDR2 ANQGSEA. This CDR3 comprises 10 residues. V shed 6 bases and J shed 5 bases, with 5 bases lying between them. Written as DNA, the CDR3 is TGCAGCGTCTCGAACAATGAGCAGTTCTTC. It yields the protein CSVSNNEQFF.